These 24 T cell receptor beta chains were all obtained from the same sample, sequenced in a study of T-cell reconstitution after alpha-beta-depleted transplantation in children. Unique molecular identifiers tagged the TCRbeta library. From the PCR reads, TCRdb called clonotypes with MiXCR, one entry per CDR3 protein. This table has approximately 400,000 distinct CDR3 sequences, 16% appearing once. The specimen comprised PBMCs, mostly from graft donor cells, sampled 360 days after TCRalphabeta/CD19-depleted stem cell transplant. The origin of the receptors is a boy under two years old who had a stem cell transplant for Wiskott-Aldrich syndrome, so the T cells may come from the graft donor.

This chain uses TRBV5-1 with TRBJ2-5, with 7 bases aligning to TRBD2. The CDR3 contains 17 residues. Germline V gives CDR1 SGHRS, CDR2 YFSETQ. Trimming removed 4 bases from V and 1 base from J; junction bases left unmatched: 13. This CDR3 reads CASSLRPTERGQETQYF. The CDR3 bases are TGCGCCAGCAGCCTACGACCGACAGAGCGGGGCCAAGAGACCCAGTACTTC.

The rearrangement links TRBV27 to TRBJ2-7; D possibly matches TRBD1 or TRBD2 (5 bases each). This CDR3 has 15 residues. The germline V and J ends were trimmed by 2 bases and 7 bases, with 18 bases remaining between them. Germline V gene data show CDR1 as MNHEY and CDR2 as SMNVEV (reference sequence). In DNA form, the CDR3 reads TGTGCCAGCAGTTTAAAAAGGGACCCTTCGGCTGAGCAGTACTTC. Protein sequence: CASSLKRDPSAEQYF.

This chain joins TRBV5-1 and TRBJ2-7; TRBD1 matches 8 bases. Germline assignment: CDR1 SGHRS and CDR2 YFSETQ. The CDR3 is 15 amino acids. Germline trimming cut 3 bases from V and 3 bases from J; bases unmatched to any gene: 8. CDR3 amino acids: CASSSGQGNSYEQYF. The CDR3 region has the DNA TGCGCCAGCAGCTCCGGACAGGGAAACAGCTACGAGCAGTACTTC. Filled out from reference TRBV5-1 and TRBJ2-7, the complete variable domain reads KAGVTQTPRYLIKTRGQQVTLSCSPISGHRSVSWYQQTPGQGLQFLFEYFSETQRNKGNFPGRFSGRQFSNSRSEMNVSTLELGDSALYLCASSSGQGNSYEQYFGPGTRLTVT.

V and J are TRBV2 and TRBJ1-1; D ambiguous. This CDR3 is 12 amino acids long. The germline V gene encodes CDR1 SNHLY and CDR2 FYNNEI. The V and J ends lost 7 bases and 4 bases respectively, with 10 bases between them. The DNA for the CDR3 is TGTGCCAGCAAAAGTCGGGGCACTGAAGCTTTCTTT. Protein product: CASKSRGTEAFF.

The CDR3 region has the DNA TGTGCCAGCAGACCTCCGAGTTGGCAAAATGAGGCAGAGACCCAGTACTTC. Translated, it gives CASRPPSWQNEAETQYF. This rearrangement joins TRBV2 to TRBJ2-5; D remains ambiguous. V lost 6 bases to trimming and J lost 4 bases, with 24 bases between them. The CDR3 consists of 17 residues. Germline V gene sequence: CDR1 SNHLY, CDR2 FYNNEI.

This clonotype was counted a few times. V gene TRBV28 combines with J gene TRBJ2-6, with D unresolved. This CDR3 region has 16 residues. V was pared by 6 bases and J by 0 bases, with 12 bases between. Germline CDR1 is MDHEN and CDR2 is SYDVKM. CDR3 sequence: CASSLWTVSGANVLTF. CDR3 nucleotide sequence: TGTGCCAGCAGCCTCTGGACGGTCTCTGGGGCCAACGTCCTGACTTTC.

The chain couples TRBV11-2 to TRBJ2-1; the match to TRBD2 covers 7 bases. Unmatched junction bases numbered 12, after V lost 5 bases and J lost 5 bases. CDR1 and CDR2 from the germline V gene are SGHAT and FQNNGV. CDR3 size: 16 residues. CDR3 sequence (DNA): TGTGCCAGCAGCCTTAAGCGGGACCCCGGGAACAATGAGCAGTTCTTC. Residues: CASSLKRDPGNNEQFF.

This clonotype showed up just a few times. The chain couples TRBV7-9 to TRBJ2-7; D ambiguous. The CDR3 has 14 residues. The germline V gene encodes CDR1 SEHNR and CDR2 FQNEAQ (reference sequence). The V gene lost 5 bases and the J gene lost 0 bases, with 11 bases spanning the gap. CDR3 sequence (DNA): TGTGCCAGCAGCCCCCCTGTTAGCTCCTACGAGCAGTACTTC. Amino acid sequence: CASSPPVSSYEQYF.

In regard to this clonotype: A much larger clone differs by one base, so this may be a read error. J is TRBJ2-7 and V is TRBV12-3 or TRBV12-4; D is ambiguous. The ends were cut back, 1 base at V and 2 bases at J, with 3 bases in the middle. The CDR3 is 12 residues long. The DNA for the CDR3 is TGTGCCAGCAGTTTAGAGGCCTACGAGCAGTACTTC. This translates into CASSLEAYEQYF.

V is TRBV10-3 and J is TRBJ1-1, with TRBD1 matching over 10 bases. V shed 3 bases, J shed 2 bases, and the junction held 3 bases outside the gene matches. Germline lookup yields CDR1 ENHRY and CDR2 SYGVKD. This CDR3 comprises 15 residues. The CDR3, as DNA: TGTGCCATCAGTGATCGGGACAGGGGAAACACTGAAGCTTTCTTT. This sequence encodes CAISDRDRGNTEAFF.

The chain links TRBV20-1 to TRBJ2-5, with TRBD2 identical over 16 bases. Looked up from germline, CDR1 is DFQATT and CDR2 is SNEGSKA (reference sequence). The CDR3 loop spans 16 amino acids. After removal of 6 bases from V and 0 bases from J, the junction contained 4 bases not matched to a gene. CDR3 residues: CSATGLAGGNQETQYF. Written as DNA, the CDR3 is TGCAGTGCAACGGGACTAGCGGGGGGGAACCAAGAGACCCAGTACTTC.

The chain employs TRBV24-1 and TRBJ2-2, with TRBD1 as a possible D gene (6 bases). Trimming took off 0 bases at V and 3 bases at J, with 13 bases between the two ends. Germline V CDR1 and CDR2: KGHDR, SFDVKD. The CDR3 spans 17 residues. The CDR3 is CATSDLVTGSHTGELFF. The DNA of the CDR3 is TGTGCCACCAGTGATTTGGTCACAGGGTCCCACACCGGGGAGCTGTTTTTT.

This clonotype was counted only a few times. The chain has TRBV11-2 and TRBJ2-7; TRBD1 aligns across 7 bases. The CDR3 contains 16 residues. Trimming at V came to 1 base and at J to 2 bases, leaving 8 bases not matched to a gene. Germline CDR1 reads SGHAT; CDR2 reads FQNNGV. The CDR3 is CASSLGRQGSTYEQYF. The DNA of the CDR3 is TGTGCCAGCAGCTTAGGTCGACAGGGTTCAACCTACGAGCAGTACTTC.

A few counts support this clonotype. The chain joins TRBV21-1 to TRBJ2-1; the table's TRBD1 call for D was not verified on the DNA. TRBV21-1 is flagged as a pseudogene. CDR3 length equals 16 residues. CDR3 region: CASSNPDRGSDNEQFF. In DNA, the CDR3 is TGTGCCAGCAGCAACCCGGACAGGGGATCGGACAATGAGCAGTTCTTC.

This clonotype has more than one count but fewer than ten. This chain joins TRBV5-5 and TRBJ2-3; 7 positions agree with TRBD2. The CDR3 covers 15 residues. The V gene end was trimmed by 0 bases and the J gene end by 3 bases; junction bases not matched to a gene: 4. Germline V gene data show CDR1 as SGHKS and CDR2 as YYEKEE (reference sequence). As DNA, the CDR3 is TGTGCCAGCAGCTTGGCCTGGCGGGGGACAGATACGCAGTATTTT. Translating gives CASSLAWRGTDTQYF.

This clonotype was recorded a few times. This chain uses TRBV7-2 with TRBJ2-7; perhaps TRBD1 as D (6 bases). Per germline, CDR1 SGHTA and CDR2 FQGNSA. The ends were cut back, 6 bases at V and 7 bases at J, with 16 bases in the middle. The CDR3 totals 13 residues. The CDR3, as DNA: TGTGCCAGCAGTAAACAGGGCTCCCGGGAGCAGTACTTC. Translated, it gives CASSKQGSREQYF.

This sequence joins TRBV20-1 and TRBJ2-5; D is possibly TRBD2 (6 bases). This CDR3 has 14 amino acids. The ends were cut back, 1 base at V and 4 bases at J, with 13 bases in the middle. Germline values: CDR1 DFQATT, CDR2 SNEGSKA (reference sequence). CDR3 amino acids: CSARGVRGLETQYF. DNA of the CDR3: TGCAGTGCTAGAGGGGTGCGGGGCTTAGAGACCCAGTACTTC.

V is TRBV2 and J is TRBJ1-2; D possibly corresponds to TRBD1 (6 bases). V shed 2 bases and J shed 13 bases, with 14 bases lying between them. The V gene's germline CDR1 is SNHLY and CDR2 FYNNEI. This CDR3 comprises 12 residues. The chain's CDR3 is CASSEYRVGLTF. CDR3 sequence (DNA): TGTGCCAGCAGTGAATACAGGGTTGGACTCACCTTC.

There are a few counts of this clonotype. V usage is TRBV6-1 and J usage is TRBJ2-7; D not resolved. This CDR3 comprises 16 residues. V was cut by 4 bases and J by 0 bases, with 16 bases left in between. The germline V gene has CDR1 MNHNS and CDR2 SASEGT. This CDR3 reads CASSGLEIYRSYEQYF. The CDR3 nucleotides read TGTGCCAGCAGTGGTCTGGAGATCTATCGCTCCTACGAGCAGTACTTC.

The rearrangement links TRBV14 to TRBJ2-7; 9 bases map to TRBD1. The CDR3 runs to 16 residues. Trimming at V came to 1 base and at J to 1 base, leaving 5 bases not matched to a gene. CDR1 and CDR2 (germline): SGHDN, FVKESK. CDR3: CASSQVLGTGSYEQYF. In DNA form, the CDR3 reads TGTGCCAGCAGCCAAGTGTTGGGGACAGGGTCCTACGAGCAGTACTTC.

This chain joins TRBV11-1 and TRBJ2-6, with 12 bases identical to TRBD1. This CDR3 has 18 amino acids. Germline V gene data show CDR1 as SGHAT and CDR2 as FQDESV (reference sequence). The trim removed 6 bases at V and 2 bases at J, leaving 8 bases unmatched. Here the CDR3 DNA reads TGTGCCAGCAGAGCCACCGGGACAGGGGGCACTGGGGCCAACGTCCTGACTTTC. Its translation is CASRATGTGGTGANVLTF.

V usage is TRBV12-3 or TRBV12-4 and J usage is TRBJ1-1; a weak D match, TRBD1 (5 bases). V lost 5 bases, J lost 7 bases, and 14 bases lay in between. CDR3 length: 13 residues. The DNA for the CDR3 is TGTGCCAGCAGTAGACAGAGGGCCTTTGAAGCTTTCTTT. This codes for CASSRQRAFEAFF.

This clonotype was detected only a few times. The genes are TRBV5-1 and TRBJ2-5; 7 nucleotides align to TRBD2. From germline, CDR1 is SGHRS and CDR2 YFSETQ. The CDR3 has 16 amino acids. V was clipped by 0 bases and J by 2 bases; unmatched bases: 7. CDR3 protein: CASSLALTSRQETQYF. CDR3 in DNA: TGCGCCAGCAGCTTGGCCCTGACTAGCCGTCAAGAGACCCAGTACTTC.

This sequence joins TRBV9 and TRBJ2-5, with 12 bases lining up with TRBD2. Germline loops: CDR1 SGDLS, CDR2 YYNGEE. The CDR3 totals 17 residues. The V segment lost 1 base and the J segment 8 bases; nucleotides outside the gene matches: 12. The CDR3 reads CASSVLPGTSGLGTQYF. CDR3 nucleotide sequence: TGTGCCAGCAGCGTATTGCCAGGGACTAGCGGGCTTGGAACCCAGTACTTC.